This TCR beta chain was captured in a study of T cell responses to AZD1222 COVID-19 vaccine. TCRdb's copy holds only in-frame clones and misses some; the assay was immunoSEQ multiplex PCR. The table shows 150,000 to 200,000 clones, with about 94% occurring only once. Germline V gene data show CDR1 as SGHAT and CDR2 as FQNNGV. The CDR3 spans 14 residues. With 1 base clipped from V and 6 bases from J, the junction kept 6 bases outside the gene matches. The V gene is TRBV11-2, the J gene TRBJ2-7, with 7 positions matching TRBD1. This TCR was recovered from an adult in good health. The sequences come from peripheral blood, collected on day 0 of AZD1222 vaccination. The CDR3 region has the DNA TGTGCCAGCAGCTTAGGAGGGGGCCCATCCGAGCAGTACTTC. This gives the protein CASSLGGGPSEQYF.